The 27 T cell receptor beta chains below all came from one sample that was sequenced in a study of T cells in Graves' hyperthyroidism and ophthalmopathy. From RNA transcripts, TCR beta CDR3 regions were amplified. During a first-round RT-PCR of the TCR CDR3, the HTBI primer set was used. TCRdb reprocessed the multiplex PCR reads with MiXCR, giving one entry per CDR3 protein. The sample consists of around 350,000 distinct CDR3 sequences, around 16% of them appearing once. Material for sequencing was blood. The receptor source for this set is a woman aged 18-29 years with Graves' hyperthyroidism that later progressed to Graves' ophthalmopathy.

Ten or more counts support this clonotype. V usage is TRBV7-2 and J usage is TRBJ1-2, with D possibly TRBD1 on 5 matching bases. V dropped 1 base and J dropped 4 bases, with 13 bases sitting between them. Per germline, CDR1 SGHTA and CDR2 FQGNSA. The CDR3 has 15 residues. CDR3 in amino acids: CASSLVAGRIYGYTF. CDR3 in DNA: TGTGCCAGCAGCTTAGTTGCAGGGCGCATCTATGGCTACACCTTC.

This clonotype showed up many times. This chain links TRBV7-2 with TRBJ2-3; 8 bases line up with TRBD2. Per germline, CDR1 SGHTA and CDR2 FQGNSA. The V gene end was trimmed by 1 base and the J gene end by 3 bases; junction bases not matched to a gene: 6. This CDR3 has 16 amino acids. The CDR3: CASSLGGLVVTDTQYF. CDR3 nucleotides: TGTGCCAGCAGCTTAGGGGGACTAGTAGTTACAGATACGCAGTATTTT.

This clonotype was counted at least ten times. The chain joins TRBV18 to TRBJ2-7, with TRBD1 matching over 10 bases. CDR1 is KGHSH, CDR2 LQKENI, per germline. This CDR3 contains 14 residues. The trim removed 3 bases at V and 4 bases at J, leaving 3 bases unmatched. CDR3 sequence: CASSPDRGRYEQYF. CDR3 bases: TGTGCCAGCTCACCGGACAGGGGGAGATACGAGCAGTACTTC. Based on the CDR3 plus reference TRBV18 and TRBJ2-7, the full variable domain is NAGVMQNPRHLVRRRGQEARLRCSPMKGHSHVYWYRQLPEEGLKFMVYLQKENIIDESGMPKERFSAEFPKEGPSILRIQQVVRGDSAAYFCASSPDRGRYEQYFGPGTRLTVT.

This clonotype was recorded at least ten times. This chain links TRBV12-3 or TRBV12-4 with TRBJ2-3; D not resolved. CDR3 length: 13 residues. V was pared by 3 bases and J by 4 bases, with 8 bases between. DNA of the CDR3: TGTGCCAGCAGTTTTTCCCCCCCAGATACGCAGTATTTT. Translation: CASSFSPPDTQYF.

In its sample, this clonotype was seen many times. V usage is TRBV28 and J usage is TRBJ1-2; a weak D match, TRBD1 (5 bases). With 6 bases removed from V and 3 bases from J, the gap between germline ends came to 17 bases. Germline CDR1 reads MDHEN; CDR2 reads SYDVKM. This CDR3 contains 15 residues. CDR3 region: CASRPPMGVDYGYTF. Here the CDR3 DNA reads TGTGCCAGCAGACCCCCTATGGGGGTCGACTATGGCTACACCTTC.

This clonotype was recorded at least ten times. The rearrangement links TRBV6-1 to TRBJ2-7; 10 bases fit TRBD1. Trimming at V came to 5 bases and at J to 6 bases, leaving 7 bases not matched to a gene. Per the germline V gene, CDR1 is MNHNS and CDR2 is SASEGT. The CDR3 is 14 residues long. The CDR3 DNA reads as TGTGCCAGCAGTACAAGACAGGGGGCTAGCGAGCAGTACTTC. This translates into CASSTRQGASEQYF.

This clonotype was seen ten or more times. The chain employs TRBV20-1 and TRBJ2-2; a possible D gene is TRBD1 (6 bases). The germline CDR1 and CDR2 sequences are DFQATT and SNEGSKA (reference sequence). This CDR3 has 14 residues. Trimming took off 5 bases at V and 0 bases at J, with 10 bases between the two ends. The CDR3 sequence is CSAQDSANTGELFF. Written as DNA, the CDR3 is TGCAGTGCTCAGGACAGCGCGAACACCGGGGAGCTGTTTTTT.

This clonotype was found many times. This chain uses TRBV11-2 with TRBJ2-1, with D possibly matching TRBD2 (6 bases). This CDR3 comprises 17 residues. V lost 5 bases, J lost 4 bases, and 21 bases lay in between. Germline V gene lookup returns CDR1 SGHAT and CDR2 FQNNGV. CDR3 nucleotide sequence: TGTGCCAGCAGCCCGATGAGGCGGCGGGATACATACAATGAGCAGTTCTTC. Its translation: CASSPMRRRDTYNEQFF.

The chain is built from TRBV4-2 and TRBJ2-2; TRBD2 matches 13 bases. With V trimmed by 6 bases and J by 6 bases, 4 bases remained unmatched. Germline CDR1 and CDR2: LGHNA and YNFKEQ. This CDR3 contains 15 residues. CDR3 bases: TGTGCCAGCAGAGGACTAGCGGGAGTCGCCGGGGAGCTGTTTTTT. Translation: CASRGLAGVAGELFF.

The genes are TRBV19 and TRBJ2-5; D is undetermined. The CDR3 contains 13 residues. The ends were cut back, 6 bases at V and 4 bases at J, with 12 bases in the middle. The germline CDR1 and CDR2 sequences are LNHDA and SQIVND (reference sequence). CDR3 in DNA: TGTGCCAGTAGCCAGAGAAGAGGAGAGACCCAGTACTTC. Protein product: CASSQRRGETQYF.

This clonotype was seen ten or more times. The V gene is TRBV28, the J gene TRBJ1-2; 10 bases map to TRBD1. Germline-derived CDR1 and CDR2 are MDHEN and SYDVKM. The CDR3 is made up of 14 amino acids. The J segment lost 6 bases and the V segment lost 4 bases, leaving 5 bases of the junction unmatched. Here the CDR3 reads CASSSTGTGDGYTF. CDR3 nucleotide sequence: TGTGCCAGCAGTTCTACCGGGACAGGGGATGGCTACACCTTC.

The chain joins TRBV5-1 to TRBJ2-7; the match to TRBD1 covers 9 bases. Trimming cost V 1 base and J 2 bases; bases outside gene matches: 4. The CDR3 sequence is 15 residues long. Germline V gives CDR1 SGHRS, CDR2 YFSETQ. The chain's CDR3 is CASSLRTGATYEQYF. In DNA, the CDR3 is TGCGCCAGCAGCTTGAGGACAGGGGCTACCTACGAGCAGTACTTC.

This clonotype was found many times. This chain links TRBV20-1 with TRBJ2-7, with D perhaps matching TRBD2 (5 bases). The CDR3 consists of 13 residues. Trimming pared 5 bases from V and 3 bases from J, leaving 14 bases between. The germline gives CDR1 DFQATT, CDR2 SNEGSKA (reference sequence). DNA for the CDR3: TGCAGTGCTGGGTTCGGGAAGGTCTACGAGCAGTACTTC. Translation gives CSAGFGKVYEQYF.

The chain has TRBV2 and TRBJ2-7; 10 bases agree with TRBD2. CDR1 SNHLY and CDR2 FYNNEI come from the germline V gene. CDR3 length: 18 amino acids. The J segment lost 2 bases and the V segment lost 2 bases, leaving 12 bases of the junction unmatched. The CDR3 spells CASSERGIAGGGAYEQYF. In DNA form, the CDR3 reads TGTGCCAGCAGTGAAAGGGGGATAGCGGGAGGAGGGGCCTACGAGCAGTACTTC.

This rearrangement joins TRBV7-9 to TRBJ2-3; TRBD2 might be the D (5 bases). Per germline, CDR1 SEHNR and CDR2 FQNEAQ (reference sequence). CDR3 length equals 16 residues. The ends were cut back, 0 bases at V and 0 bases at J, with 10 bases in the middle. The CDR3 DNA sequence: TGTGCCAGCAGCTTAGCGCGAGGCGGGAGCACAGATACGCAGTATTTT. The encoded protein is CASSLARGGSTDTQYF.

This clonotype was counted a few times. The chain carries TRBV28 and TRBJ2-7; 12 bases are shared with TRBD2. CDR3 size: 15 residues. J gave up 6 bases and V 2 bases, and 5 bases lay outside the gene matches. Looked up from germline, CDR1 is MDHEN and CDR2 is SYDVKM. The DNA for the CDR3 is TGTGCCAGCAGTTTACCTAGCGGGAGGGCGCCCGAGCAGTACTTC. It codes for CASSLPSGRAPEQYF.

The J gene is TRBJ2-3, the V gene TRBV24-1; D unclear. Germline-derived CDR1 and CDR2 are KGHDR and SFDVKD. The CDR3 sequence is 15 residues long. V shed 4 bases and J shed 1 base, with 11 bases lying between them. As DNA, the CDR3 is TGTGCCACCAGTGACCCCGGAGTTGGCACAGATACGCAGTATTTT. It codes for CATSDPGVGTDTQYF.

This clonotype was seen only a few times. The chain carries TRBV20-1 and TRBJ1-5; TRBD1 matches 9 bases. Germline-derived CDR1 and CDR2 are DFQATT and SNEGSKA (reference sequence). The CDR3 runs 17 residues. Trimming removed 0 bases from V and 4 bases from J; junction bases left unmatched: 10. CDR3 loop: CSARDKPLGTGNQPQHF. The DNA of the CDR3 is TGCAGTGCTAGAGATAAACCTCTTGGGACAGGGAATCAGCCCCAGCATTTT.

This clonotype was found once. The V and J genes are TRBV28 and TRBJ2-2; 13 bases fit TRBD2. J lost 8 bases, V lost 2 bases, and 11 bases had no gene match. Germline assignment: CDR1 MDHEN and CDR2 SYDVKM. The CDR3 runs to 18 residues. In DNA form, the CDR3 reads TGTGCCAGCAGTTTAGAAGCGGTCGGACTAGCGGGAGCGGGGGAGCTGTTTTTT. Encoded protein: CASSLEAVGLAGAGELFF.

In its sample, this clonotype was seen many times. The gene calls are TRBV12-3 or TRBV12-4 and TRBJ1-1, with 10 bases lining up with TRBD1. J lost 5 bases, V lost 6 bases, and 9 bases had no gene match. The CDR3 has 15 amino acids. Here the CDR3 reads CASRRDRGLGTEAFF. CDR3 coding DNA: TGTGCCAGCAGACGCGACAGGGGGCTCGGAACTGAAGCTTTCTTT.

This clonotype has more than one count but fewer than ten. The V and J genes are TRBV5-1 and TRBJ2-1; D possibly uses TRBD1 or TRBD2 (6 bases each). Germline CDR1 reads SGHRS; CDR2 reads YFSETQ. The germline V and J ends were trimmed by 4 bases and 9 bases, with 11 bases remaining between them. The CDR3 contains 12 residues. The CDR3: CASSVQGGEQFF. CDR3 DNA sequence: TGCGCCAGCAGCGTACAGGGAGGTGAGCAGTTCTTC. The whole variable domain, filled in from reference TRBV5-1 and TRBJ2-1, reads KAGVTQTPRYLIKTRGQQVTLSCSPISGHRSVSWYQQTPGQGLQFLFEYFSETQRNKGNFPGRFSGRQFSNSRSEMNVSTLELGDSALYLCASSVQGGEQFFGPGTRLTVL.

This clonotype was observed a few times. The rearrangement joins TRBV14 to TRBJ1-2; D remains ambiguous. The germline V gene has CDR1 SGHDN and CDR2 FVKESK. The CDR3 has 12 residues. With 4 bases removed from V and 8 bases from J, the gap between germline ends came to 11 bases. This CDR3 reads CASSRSLGGYTF. DNA for the CDR3: TGTGCCAGCAGCCGATCCCTCGGGGGCTACACCTTC.

The chain combines TRBV7-3 with TRBJ2-1; 8 bases agree with TRBD2. Unmatched junction bases numbered 13, after V lost 1 base and J lost 5 bases. Germline V lookup: CDR1 SGHTA, CDR2 FQGTGA. The length of the CDR3 is 18 residues. The DNA for the CDR3 is TGTGCCAGCAGCTTAAAGGCCATCGGGACTAGTATTAACAATGAGCAGTTCTTC. Translated, it gives CASSLKAIGTSINNEQFF. Variable domain in full (rest from reference TRBV7-3 and TRBJ2-1): GAGVSQTPSNKVTEKGKYVELRCDPISGHTALYWYRQSLGQGPEFLIYFQGTGAADDSGLPNDRFFAVRPEGSVSTLKIQRTERGDSAVYLCASSLKAIGTSINNEQFFGPGTRLTVL.

This clonotype was seen at least ten times. The J gene is TRBJ1-1, the V gene TRBV7-6; D perhaps matches TRBD1 (5 bases). Deletions cut 8 bases from V and 0 bases from J, with 13 bases between. CDR3 length equals 14 residues. Germline CDR1 SGHVS, CDR2 FNYEAQ. The DNA for the CDR3 is TGTGCCAGCCGGGCTCGGGACTTGAACACTGAAGCTTTCTTT. Amino acids: CASRARDLNTEAFF.

This clonotype was seen ten or more times. V usage is TRBV18 and J usage is TRBJ2-7, with 8 bases that match TRBD2. With 4 bases clipped from V and 3 bases from J, the junction kept 5 bases outside the gene matches. Per germline, CDR1 KGHSH and CDR2 LQKENI. The CDR3 length is 14 residues. In nucleotides, the CDR3 is TGTGCCAGCTCACGGTCTAGCGGGCGCTACGAGCAGTACTTC. This gives the protein CASSRSSGRYEQYF.

CDR3 nucleotides: TGTGCCAGCAGCGAGGGGGTGGCGGGGGGCTACGAGCAGTACTTC. Protein product: CASSEGVAGGYEQYF. The genes are TRBV4-2 and TRBJ2-7; 8 bases are shared with TRBD2. Unmatched junction bases numbered 9, after V lost 5 bases and J lost 3 bases. The CDR3 has 15 residues. Germline V lookup: CDR1 LGHNA, CDR2 YNFKEQ.

The chain links TRBV4-1 to TRBJ1-2; no definite D call. The V end was cut by 0 bases, the J end by 8 bases, with 7 bases between. Germline assignment: CDR1 MGHRA and CDR2 YSYEKL. The CDR3 sequence is 12 residues long. CDR3 sequence: CASSQETAGYTF. CDR3 coding DNA: TGCGCCAGCAGCCAAGAAACCGCCGGCTACACCTTC.